The source of this T cell receptor (beta chain) is a study of T cells in Graves' hyperthyroidism and ophthalmopathy. Overall study context: At the time of initial diagnosis and before any treatment, peripheral blood was collected. Study-wide points: Classification by a 13 V-J model distinguished ophthalmopathy from stable hyperthyroidism.

Trimming stripped 1 base from V and 8 bases from J, with 11 bases between. The germline gives CDR1 LGHDT, CDR2 YNNKEL (reference sequence). The CDR3 is 13 residues long. Worth noting for this clonotype: Its antigen is unknown.

RNA transcripts provided the source from which TCR beta CDR3 regions were amplified. The HTBI primer set served for first-round RT-PCR of the TCR CDR3. One entry per CDR3 protein, called by TCRdb with MiXCR from the multiplex PCR reads. The sample carries 450,000 to 500,000 distinct CDR3 sequences, approximately 23% recorded once. The receptor was derived from a woman aged 65 to 85 with Graves' ophthalmopathy. Sequencing was done on a sample of blood. V usage is TRBV3-1 and J usage is TRBJ1-2; D ambiguous. The CDR3 DNA follows: TGTGCCAGCAGCCAAGTTTCGGTCCGCGGCTACACCTTC. Protein: CASSQVSVRGYTF.